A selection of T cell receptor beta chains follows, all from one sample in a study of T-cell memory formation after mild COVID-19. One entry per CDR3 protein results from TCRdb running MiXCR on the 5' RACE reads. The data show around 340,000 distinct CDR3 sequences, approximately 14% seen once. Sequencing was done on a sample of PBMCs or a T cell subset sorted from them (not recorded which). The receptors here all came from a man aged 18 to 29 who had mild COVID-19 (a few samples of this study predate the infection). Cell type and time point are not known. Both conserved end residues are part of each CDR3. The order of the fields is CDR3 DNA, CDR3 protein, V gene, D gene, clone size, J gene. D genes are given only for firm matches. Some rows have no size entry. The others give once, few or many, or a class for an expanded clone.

CDR3 DNA: TGTGCCAGCACGTGGACTGACACCGGGGAGCTGTTTTTT
CDR3 protein: CASTWTDTGELFF
V gene: TRBV27
D gene: NA
clone size: many
J gene: TRBJ2-2

CDR3 DNA: TGTGCCAGCAGCTTAGCGCGCGGCACCCTGGGGACTGAAGCTTTCTTT
CDR3 protein: CASSLARGTLGTEAFF
V gene: TRBV7-2
D gene: NA
clone size: NA
J gene: TRBJ1-1

CDR3 DNA: TGTGCCATCCCTGAGGGACAGGGAGGGGCCTACGAGCAGTACTTC
CDR3 protein: CAIPEGQGGAYEQYF
V gene: TRBV24-1
D gene: TRBD1
clone size: many
J gene: TRBJ2-7

CDR3 DNA: TGTGCCAGCAGCTTTTCTCCAGCCAAGGGTGGCTACACCTTC
CDR3 protein: CASSFSPAKGGYTF
V gene: TRBV7-3
D gene: NA
clone size: NA
J gene: TRBJ1-2

CDR3 DNA: TGTGCCAGCACCGCTGGGACAGCGCAAGAGACCCAGTACTTC
CDR3 protein: CASTAGTAQETQYF
V gene: TRBV6-1
D gene: TRBD1
clone size: NA
J gene: TRBJ2-5

CDR3 DNA: TGTGCCAGCAGGAGGGGACAGCTCTACGAGCAGTACTTC
CDR3 protein: CASRRGQLYEQYF
V gene: TRBV27
D gene: TRBD1
clone size: many
J gene: TRBJ2-7

CDR3 DNA: TGCGCCAGCAGCCAAGATCTGGGGATGGGGACTGAAGCTTTCTTT
CDR3 protein: CASSQDLGMGTEAFF
V gene: TRBV4-3
D gene: NA
clone size: NA
J gene: TRBJ1-1

CDR3 DNA: TGTGCCAGCAGACTACTAGCGGGGGGCCCCGTCGACACAGATACGCAGTATTTT
CDR3 protein: CASRLLAGGPVDTDTQYF
V gene: TRBV6-5
D gene: TRBD2
clone size: NA
J gene: TRBJ2-3

CDR3 DNA: TGTGCCAGCAGTCAGGGGTTTACTAATTCACCCCTCCACTTT
CDR3 protein: CASSQGFTNSPLHF
V gene: TRBV6-5
D gene: NA
clone size: few
J gene: TRBJ1-6

CDR3 DNA: TGTGCCAGCAGCTTAACAGCACACTATGGCTACACCTTC
CDR3 protein: CASSLTAHYGYTF
V gene: TRBV13
D gene: NA
clone size: NA
J gene: TRBJ1-2

CDR3 DNA: TGTGCCTCTGGGTCGGGGGGGGCTGAGACCCAGTACTTC
CDR3 protein: CASGSGGAETQYF
V gene: TRBV6-6
D gene: TRBD2
clone size: NA
J gene: TRBJ2-5

CDR3 DNA: TGTGCCAGCAGTTTAAGTATCGGGGGTATACCGTACGAGCAGTACTTC
CDR3 protein: CASSLSIGGIPYEQYF
V gene: TRBV12-3/TRBV12-4
D gene: NA
clone size: few
J gene: TRBJ2-7

CDR3 DNA: TGCGCCAGCAGCCAAGCCATAGGGAGACGAGAGACCCAGTACTTC
CDR3 protein: CASSQAIGRRETQYF
V gene: TRBV4-3
D gene: NA
clone size: NA
J gene: TRBJ2-5

CDR3 DNA: TGTGCCAGCAGCAATCGTCGGGCCTCGAACACCGGGGAGCTGTTTTTT
CDR3 protein: CASSNRRASNTGELFF
V gene: TRBV21-1
D gene: NA
clone size: NA
J gene: TRBJ2-2

CDR3 DNA: TGTGCCAGTAGTATACCCGGGGAGGATGGCTACACCTTC
CDR3 protein: CASSIPGEDGYTF
V gene: TRBV19
D gene: NA
clone size: many
J gene: TRBJ1-2

CDR3 DNA: TGTGCCAGCAGCTCGAGGGGTGGAGGGGTGCCAATGAACACTGAAGCTTTCTTT
CDR3 protein: CASSSRGGGVPMNTEAFF
V gene: TRBV7-2
D gene: NA
clone size: many
J gene: TRBJ1-1

CDR3 DNA: TGTGCCAGCAGCGTCCAGGGGATCAGCGGCTACACCTTC
CDR3 protein: CASSVQGISGYTF
V gene: TRBV9
D gene: NA
clone size: few
J gene: TRBJ1-2

CDR3 DNA: TGCGCCAGCAGCCCGACGGGGGGGGACGCCTACGAGCAGTACTTC
CDR3 protein: CASSPTGGDAYEQYF
V gene: TRBV5-1
D gene: TRBD2
clone size: NA
J gene: TRBJ2-7

CDR3 DNA: TGTGCCAGCAGCTTATTGAGGGGGGCCAGGGATACGCAGTATTTT
CDR3 protein: CASSLLRGARDTQYF
V gene: TRBV13
D gene: NA
clone size: once
J gene: TRBJ2-3

CDR3 DNA: TGTGCCAGCAGCCTTGCGGGCAGGGGTGATCAGCCCCAGCATTTT
CDR3 protein: CASSLAGRGDQPQHF
V gene: TRBV3-1
D gene: NA
clone size: NA
J gene: TRBJ1-5

CDR3 DNA: TGCGCCAGCAGCCAAGGGTGGGGGACCCAGTACTTC
CDR3 protein: CASSQGWGTQYF
V gene: TRBV4-1
D gene: NA
clone size: few
J gene: TRBJ2-5

CDR3 DNA: TGCAGTGCTAGTGACCCCAACACTGAAGCTTTCTTT
CDR3 protein: CSASDPNTEAFF
V gene: TRBV20-1
D gene: NA
clone size: few
J gene: TRBJ1-1

CDR3 DNA: TGTGCCAGCAGTCGGGGGATAGCAACTAATGAAAAACTGTTTTTT
CDR3 protein: CASSRGIATNEKLFF
V gene: TRBV27
D gene: NA
clone size: NA
J gene: TRBJ1-4

CDR3 DNA: TGCAGCGTTGAACCGAGGGGGACCACAGATACGCAGTATTTT
CDR3 protein: CSVEPRGTTDTQYF
V gene: TRBV29-1
D gene: NA
clone size: few
J gene: TRBJ2-3

CDR3 DNA: TGTGCCAGCAGTCAACGAGGGGAGGGAGCTTTCTTT
CDR3 protein: CASSQRGEGAFF
V gene: TRBV7-9
D gene: NA
clone size: few
J gene: TRBJ1-1

CDR3 DNA: TGTGCCAGCGGATCTCCTAGCGGGGAAGTCTACGGGGAGCTGTTTTTT
CDR3 protein: CASGSPSGEVYGELFF
V gene: TRBV6-5
D gene: TRBD2
clone size: NA
J gene: TRBJ2-2

CDR3 DNA: TGTGCCAGCAGTGAACTGGGTTCCTACGAGCAGTACTTC
CDR3 protein: CASSELGSYEQYF
V gene: TRBV6-1
D gene: NA
clone size: many
J gene: TRBJ2-7

CDR3 DNA: TGTGCCAGCAGCTTAGTCCGGGACAGGGCTCGGGAGCAGTACTTC
CDR3 protein: CASSLVRDRAREQYF
V gene: TRBV11-2
D gene: TRBD1
clone size: NA
J gene: TRBJ2-7

CDR3 DNA: TGTGCCAGCAGCCAAGTGGCGGGCGCGGCAGATACGCAGTATTTT
CDR3 protein: CASSQVAGAADTQYF
V gene: TRBV14
D gene: NA
clone size: NA
J gene: TRBJ2-3

CDR3 DNA: TGTGCCAGCAGCCAAGAACAGTTTAATTCACCCCTCCACTTT
CDR3 protein: CASSQEQFNSPLHF
V gene: TRBV14
D gene: NA
clone size: NA
J gene: TRBJ1-6

CDR3 DNA: TGTGCCAGCAGCTTGGGACAGGGTAACATTCAGTACTTC
CDR3 protein: CASSLGQGNIQYF
V gene: TRBV7-2
D gene: TRBD1
clone size: few
J gene: TRBJ2-4

CDR3 DNA: TGTGCCAGCAGCTTTGGGCAACTAGTCCAAGAGACCCAGTACTTC
CDR3 protein: CASSFGQLVQETQYF
V gene: TRBV11-2
D gene: NA
clone size: NA
J gene: TRBJ2-5

CDR3 DNA: TGCGCCAGCAGCCAGGTCGGGACAGGGGACCCACGGAACAATGAGCAGTTCTTC
CDR3 protein: CASSQVGTGDPRNNEQFF
V gene: TRBV4-3
D gene: TRBD1
clone size: NA
J gene: TRBJ2-1

CDR3 DNA: TGTGCCAGCAGTTACTCGCCAGGGGCGCCTGATGGCTACACCTTC
CDR3 protein: CASSYSPGAPDGYTF
V gene: TRBV6-2/TRBV6-3
D gene: NA
clone size: NA
J gene: TRBJ1-2

CDR3 DNA: TGCAGCGTTGTCCCGGGGGAAGAGACCCAGTACTTC
CDR3 protein: CSVVPGEETQYF
V gene: TRBV29-1
D gene: NA
clone size: many
J gene: TRBJ2-5

CDR3 DNA: TGTGCCAGCACCAACCTCGGGACGCCGGGCGACGGTGTTACGCAGTATTTT
CDR3 protein: CASTNLGTPGDGVTQYF
V gene: TRBV7-8
D gene: NA
clone size: few
J gene: TRBJ2-3

CDR3 DNA: TGTGCCAGCAGCTTCAGCGGGGGGTTAATCGAGCAGTACTTC
CDR3 protein: CASSFSGGLIEQYF
V gene: TRBV7-2
D gene: TRBD2
clone size: few
J gene: TRBJ2-7

CDR3 DNA: TGTGCCAGCGGTCCAGGGATGGGGGAAAACACCATATATTTT
CDR3 protein: CASGPGMGENTIYF
V gene: TRBV9
D gene: NA
clone size: NA
J gene: TRBJ1-3

CDR3 DNA: TGTGCCAGCAGTGCCCCTCTGGGAGCGGGGCAAATTGATACGCAGTATTTT
CDR3 protein: CASSAPLGAGQIDTQYF
V gene: TRBV25-1
D gene: TRBD2
clone size: many
J gene: TRBJ2-3

CDR3 DNA: TGTGCCAGCAGCCAAGATGGGACTAGCGGGGGGACAACAGATACGCAGTATTTT
CDR3 protein: CASSQDGTSGGTTDTQYF
V gene: TRBV4-2
D gene: TRBD2
clone size: NA
J gene: TRBJ2-3